The source of this T cell receptor (beta chain) is a study of blood T cell repertoires in COVID-19. Overall study context: The United States, Italy and Spain were the sources of the acute and convalescent COVID-19 samples. T cells, B-cell-depleted T cells, or PBMCs provided the cDNA or gDNA that served as material.

Original processing methods: Researchers report that nucleated cell counts were estimated from reference gene primer amplification. Method: immunoSEQ multiplex PCR; TCRdb's copy keeps in-frame clones and lacks some. D and trimming were read from the DNA, whereas the V and J calls and clone size are those reported in that table. The sample has approximately 330,000 clones, around 86% seen once; the top ten hold about 4.2%. Germline values: CDR1 SGHVS, CDR2 FQNEAQ. This CDR3 comprises 17 residues. V lost 2 bases to trimming and J lost 4 bases; unmatched junction nucleotides: 10. Input material: PBMCs or T cells enriched from blood (not recorded which). This chain joins TRBV7-8 and TRBJ2-5; 10 nucleotides align to TRBD1. The TCR originated in a woman between 35 and 50 years old with acute COVID-19. The CDR3 spells CASSLRASGTGVETQYF. The CDR3 DNA is TGTGCCAGCAGCTTACGGGCCTCCGGGACAGGGGTAGAGACCCAGTACTTC. The full variable domain, completed using reference TRBV7-8 and TRBJ2-5, is GAGVSQSPRYKVAKRGQDVALRCDPISGHVSLFWYQQALGQGPEFLTYFQNEAQLDKSGLPSDRFFAERPEGSVSTLKIQRTQQEDSAVYLCASSLRASGTGVETQYFGPGTRLLVL.